This entry concerns a single TCR beta chain. Antigen: not known. The data were obtained in a study of T cells in Graves' hyperthyroidism and ophthalmopathy. Study conclusions and caveats: The model made its ophthalmopathy prediction, and onset followed a median around 6.5 months later.

Researchers took RNA transcripts and amplified the TCR beta CDR3 regions from them. First-round RT-PCR targeting the TCR CDR3 was performed with the HTBI primer set. Each CDR3 protein is one row after TCRdb ran MiXCR on the multiplex PCR reads. The table has about 640,000 distinct CDR3 sequences, less than 25% seen once. V gave up 1 base and J gave up 8 bases, with 11 bases separating them. The germline gives CDR1 MNHNS, CDR2 SASEGT. This CDR3 contains 14 residues. Lactation, pregnancy, other autoimmune disease or uncontrolled infection excluded patients. It was approximately 9.4 ml of fresh peripheral blood that supplied the PBMCs.

This chain uses TRBV6-1 with TRBJ1-4; D is unclear. The TCR comes from a man aged 30 to 39 with Graves' ophthalmopathy. The sample was blood. For the CDR3, the DNA is TGTGCCAGCAGTGAAGAGGGATATGGCGAAAAACTGTTTTTT. This sequence encodes CASSEEGYGEKLFF.